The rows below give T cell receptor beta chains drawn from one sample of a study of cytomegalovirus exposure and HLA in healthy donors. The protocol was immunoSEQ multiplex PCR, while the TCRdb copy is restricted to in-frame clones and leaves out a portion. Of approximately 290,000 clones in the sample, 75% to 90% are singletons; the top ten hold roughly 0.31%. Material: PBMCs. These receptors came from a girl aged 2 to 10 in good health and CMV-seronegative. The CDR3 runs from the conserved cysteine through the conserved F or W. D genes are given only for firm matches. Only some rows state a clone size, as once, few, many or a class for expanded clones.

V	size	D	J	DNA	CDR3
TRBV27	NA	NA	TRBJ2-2	TGTGCCAGCAGTTTATCCTCCGGGGAGCTGTTTTTT	CASSLSSGELFF
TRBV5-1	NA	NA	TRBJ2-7	TGCGCCAGCAGCTCGGTGGGGGCTTACGAGCAGTACTTC	CASSSVGAYEQYF
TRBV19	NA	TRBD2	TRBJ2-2	TGTGCCAGTACCCCAACCAATCGACTAGCGGGGAACTCCGGGGAGCTGTTTTTT	CASTPTNRLAGNSGELFF
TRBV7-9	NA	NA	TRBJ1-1	TGTTCCAGCACTAAGCAGGGGACGGCGAACACTGAAGCTTTCTTT	CSSTKQGTANTEAFF
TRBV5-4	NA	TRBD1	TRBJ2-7	TGTGCCAGCAGCCGACCGGGACAGGGAGGTTACGAGCAGTACTTC	CASSRPGQGGYEQYF
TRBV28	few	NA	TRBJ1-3	TGTGCCAGCAGTACGCCGTGGAGCAGGGGTACAAAAACATCTGGAAACACCATATATTTT	CASSTPWSRGTKTSGNTIYF
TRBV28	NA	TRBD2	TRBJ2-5	TGTGCCAGCAGTCTACCGGGGGGGCGAGAGACCCAGTACTTC	CASSLPGGRETQYF
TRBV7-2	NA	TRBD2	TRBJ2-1	TGTGCCAGCAGCTTAGCGGACCGGGAGGCCAGCTACAATGAGCAGTTCTTC	CASSLADREASYNEQFF
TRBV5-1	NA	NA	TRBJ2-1	TGCGCCAGCAGCCCAGGGAACCAGAATGAGCAGTTCTTC	CASSPGNQNEQFF
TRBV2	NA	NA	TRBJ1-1	TGTGCCAGCAGTGAATATTTTGAAGCTTTCTTT	CASSEYFEAFF
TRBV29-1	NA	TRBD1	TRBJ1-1	TGCAGCGGCGACAGGGACATGAACACTGAAGCTTTCTTT	CSGDRDMNTEAFF
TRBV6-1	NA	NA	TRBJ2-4	TGTGCCAGCGGGATAGCGGTCAAGTGGAACATTCAGTACTTC	CASGIAVKWNIQYF
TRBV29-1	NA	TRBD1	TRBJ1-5	TGCAGCGTTGCGGGACAGGGTTTCGGTCAGCCCCAGCATTTT	CSVAGQGFGQPQHF
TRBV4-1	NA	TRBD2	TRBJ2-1	TGCGCCAGCAGCCAACTTCAGCGGGGGGGTACTGGTGAGCAGTTCTTC	CASSQLQRGGTGEQFF
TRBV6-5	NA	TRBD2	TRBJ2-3	TGTGCCAGCAGTTACGGGGTAGCGGGGACCACAGATACGCAGTATTTT	CASSYGVAGTTDTQYF
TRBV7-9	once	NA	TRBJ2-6	TGTTCCAGCAGCTTAGAGGCGGTCAACGTCCTGACTTTC	CSSSLEAVNVLTF
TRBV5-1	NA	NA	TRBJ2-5	TGCGCCAGCAGCTTGGGGCCCCCGGGAGAGACCCAGTACTTC	CASSLGPPGETQYF
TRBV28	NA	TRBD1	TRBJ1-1	TGTGCCAGCAGTTTCCGCCTTACAGGGGCCGTGGAAGCTTTCTTT	CASSFRLTGAVEAFF
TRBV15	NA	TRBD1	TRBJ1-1	TGTGCCACCAGCAGCGAGACAGGGGGTTTTGTATCGGGAGCTTTCTTT	CATSSETGGFVSGAFF
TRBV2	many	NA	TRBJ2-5	TGTGCCAGCAGTGAGTGGACGGAGGCTCAAGAGACCCAGTACTTC	CASSEWTEAQETQYF
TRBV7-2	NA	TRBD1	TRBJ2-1	TGTGCCAGCAGCTTAAGGATTAACAGGGGGTGGAATGAGCAGTTCTTC	CASSLRINRGWNEQFF
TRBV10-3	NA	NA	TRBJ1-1	TGTGCCATCAGACAGGCTGACACTGAAGCTTTCTTT	CAIRQADTEAFF
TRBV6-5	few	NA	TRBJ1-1	TGTGCCAGCAGTTACTCGCAGAACATGAACACTGAAGCTTTCTTT	CASSYSQNMNTEAFF
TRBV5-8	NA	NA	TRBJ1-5	TGTGCCAGCAGCCCAGGGTTGGATCAGCCCCAGCATTTT	CASSPGLDQPQHF
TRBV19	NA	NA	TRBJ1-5	TGTGCCAGTAGTATTCTGGCGGGACCGAATCAGCCCCAGCATTTT	CASSILAGPNQPQHF
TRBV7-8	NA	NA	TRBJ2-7	TGTGCCAGCAGCTTAGGCAGGGTCCCCTACGAGCAGTACTTC	CASSLGRVPYEQYF
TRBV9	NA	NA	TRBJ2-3	TGTGCCAGCAGCCCTAGCCTAAGCACAGATACGCAGTATTTT	CASSPSLSTDTQYF
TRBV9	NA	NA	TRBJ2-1	TGTGCCAGCAGCCACCGGACAACCGACTCCTACAATGAGCAGTTCTTC	CASSHRTTDSYNEQFF
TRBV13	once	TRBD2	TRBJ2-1	TGTGCCAGCAGCCTTTCTGCTAGCGGGAGCTGGAATGAGCAGTTCTTC	CASSLSASGSWNEQFF
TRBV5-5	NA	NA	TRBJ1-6	TGTGCCAGCAGCTTGGTGCGGGCTAATTCACCCCTCCACTTT	CASSLVRANSPLHF
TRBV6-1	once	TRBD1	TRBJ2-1	TGTGCCAGCAGTGCCAACAGGGGATTCTACAATGAGCAGTTCTTC	CASSANRGFYNEQFF
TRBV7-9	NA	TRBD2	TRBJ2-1	TGTGCCAGCAGCTTAGCAGCGGGGGGGGTTGAGCAGTTCTTC	CASSLAAGGVEQFF
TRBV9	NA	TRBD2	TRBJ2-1	TGTGCCAGCAGCGTAGATGTGGCGGGGGTCACCTACAATTCGGAGCAGTTCTTC	CASSVDVAGVTYNSEQFF
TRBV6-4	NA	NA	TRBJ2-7	TGTGCCAGCAGTGTGGAGGCGAACTCCTACGAGCAGTACTTC	CASSVEANSYEQYF
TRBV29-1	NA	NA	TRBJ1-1	TGCAGCGTTGATCCCCACAGTCAGAACACTGAAGCTTTCTTT	CSVDPHSQNTEAFF
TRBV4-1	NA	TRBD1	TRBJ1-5	TGCGCCAGCAGCCTAAACACAGGGGGCAATCAGCCCCAGCATTTT	CASSLNTGGNQPQHF
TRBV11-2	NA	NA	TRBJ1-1	TGTGCCAGCAGCTTAGTCTCTAGATACGGGTGGATTTTCTTT	CASSLVSRYGWIFF
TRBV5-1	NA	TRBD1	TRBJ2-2	TGCGCCAGCAGCCTCCTGACAGGGGTGAACACCGGGGAGCTGTTTTTT	CASSLLTGVNTGELFF
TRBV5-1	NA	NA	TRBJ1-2	TGCGCCAGCAGCTTGGGGACTTCGTGGGGATGGTATGGCTACACCTTC	CASSLGTSWGWYGYTF
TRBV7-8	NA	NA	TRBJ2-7	TGTGCCAGCAGCTTAGGCCGTGGCGGAGGGGTTGGTTACGAGCAGTACTTC	CASSLGRGGGVGYEQYF
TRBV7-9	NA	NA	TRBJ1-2	TGTGCCAGCAGCTTAGGGTCGCAGGGATCTTGGTATGGCTACACCTTC	CASSLGSQGSWYGYTF
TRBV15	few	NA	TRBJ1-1	TGTGCCACCAGCAGAGGCCCCTATGTGGTCGGCACTGAAGCTTTCTTT	CATSRGPYVVGTEAFF
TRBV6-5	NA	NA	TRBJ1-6	TGTGCCAGCAGTCGGGGGACGGGTCCTAATTCACCCCTCCACTTT	CASSRGTGPNSPLHF
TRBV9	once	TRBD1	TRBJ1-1	TGTGCCAGCAGCCCGACAGGGTACCCTGAAGCTTTCTTT	CASSPTGYPEAFF
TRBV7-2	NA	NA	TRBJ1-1	TGTGCCAGCAGCCCTTACGGGGTTGACACTGAAGCTTTCTTT	CASSPYGVDTEAFF